The 2 T cell receptor beta chains reported below all come from one sample, sequenced in a study of cytomegalovirus exposure and HLA in healthy donors. PCR employed 60 Vbeta and 13 Jbeta primers. The assay was immunoSEQ multiplex PCR, and TCRdb's table has in-frame clones only and misses some. This sample yields about 180,000 clones, of which around 79% are seen a single time; under 0.75% belongs to the top ten. The source material was PBMCs. These receptors were obtained from a woman aged 40 to 50 in good health and CMV-seronegative.

In regard to this clone: The sample carries other DNA sequences with the same CDR3. The chain uses TRBV5-1 and TRBJ1-1, with 9 bases that match TRBD1. Per germline, CDR1 SGHRS and CDR2 YFSETQ. V lost 3 bases and J lost 5; bases outside the gene matches: 5. The CDR3 has 14 amino acids. CDR3 amino acids: CASSSGTGRTEAFF. For the CDR3, the DNA is TGCGCCAGCAGCTCCGGGACAGGGCGAACTGAAGCTTTCTTT.

The chain has TRBV28 and TRBJ2-1; 11 positions match TRBD1. The CDR3 extends over 16 amino acids. CDR1 and CDR2 from the germline V gene are MDHEN and SYDVKM. Trimming cost V 2 bases and J 8 bases; bases outside gene matches: 8. CDR3 in DNA: TGTGCCAGCAGTTTAGGGTGGGGGACAGGGGGTCATGAGCAGTTCTTC. Protein product: CASSLGWGTGGHEQFF.